This passage covers 4 T cell receptor beta chains from one sample sequenced in a study of T cell responses to AZD1222 COVID-19 vaccine. TCRdb keeps only in-frame clones here, not all; method: immunoSEQ multiplex PCR. The table shows over 150,000 clones, with 90% occurring only once. Sequencing used peripheral blood, obtained on day 0 of AZD1222 vaccination. These receptors came from an adult in good health.

The sample holds a few counts of this clone. V and J are TRBV27 and TRBJ1-5, with D unclear. The CDR3 covers 13 residues. CDR1 is MNHEY and CDR2 is SMNVEV in the germline V gene (reference sequence). Trimming cost V 0 bases and J 5 bases, with 5 bases left between them. The CDR3 spells CASSLSRDQPQHF. CDR3 nucleotides: TGTGCCAGCAGTTTATCCCGGGATCAGCCCCAGCATTTT.

V and J are TRBV5-1 and TRBJ2-6; no reliable D call. Germline values: CDR1 SGHRS, CDR2 YFSETQ. The CDR3 is 14 amino acids. V shed 0 bases and J shed 1 base, with 2 bases lying between them. The CDR3 sequence: CASSLESGANVLTF. As DNA, the CDR3 is TGCGCCAGCAGCTTGGAATCTGGGGCCAACGTCCTGACTTTC. Full variable domain (rest looked up from reference TRBV5-1 and TRBJ2-6): KAGVTQTPRYLIKTRGQQVTLSCSPISGHRSVSWYQQTPGQGLQFLFEYFSETQRNKGNFPGRFSGRQFSNSRSEMNVSTLELGDSALYLCASSLESGANVLTFGAGSRLTVL.

This chain connects TRBV27 to TRBJ1-1; the D is unclear. Germline V gene data show CDR1 as MNHEY and CDR2 as SMNVEV (reference sequence). The CDR3 covers 12 residues. Trimming took off 3 bases at V and 5 bases at J, with 7 bases between the two ends. The CDR3 nucleotides read TGTGCCAGCAGTTTTTTGGGTACTGAAGCTTTCTTT. The encoded protein is CASSFLGTEAFF.

CDR3 DNA: TGTGCCAGCAGCGTAGTTTGTCGGGACCCGTCAACCTACGAGCAGTACTTC. This sequence encodes CASSVVCRDPSTYEQYF. The chain is built from TRBV9 and TRBJ2-7, with D perhaps TRBD1 or TRBD2 (5 bases each). This CDR3 contains 17 residues. From germline, CDR1 is SGDLS and CDR2 YYNGEE. V was pared by 0 bases and J by 2 bases, with 18 bases between.